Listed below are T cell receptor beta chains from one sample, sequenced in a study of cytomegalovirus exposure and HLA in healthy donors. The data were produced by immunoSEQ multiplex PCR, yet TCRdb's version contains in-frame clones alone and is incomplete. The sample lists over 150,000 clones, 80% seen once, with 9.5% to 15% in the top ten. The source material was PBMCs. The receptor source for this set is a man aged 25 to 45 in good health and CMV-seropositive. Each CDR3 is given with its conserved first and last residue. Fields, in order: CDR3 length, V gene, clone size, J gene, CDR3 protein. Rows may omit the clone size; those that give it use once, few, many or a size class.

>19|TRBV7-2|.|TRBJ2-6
CASSTKQTGISSGANVLTF
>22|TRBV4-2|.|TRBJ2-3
CASSQVEIGQGTNDQSSDTQYF
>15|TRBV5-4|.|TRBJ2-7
CASSLASGAIYEQYF
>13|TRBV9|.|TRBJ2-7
CASSVGQLAEQYF
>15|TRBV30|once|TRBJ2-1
CAWSRLAGGRDEQFF
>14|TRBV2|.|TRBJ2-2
CASTRTGDTGELFF
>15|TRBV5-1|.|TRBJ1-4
CASSNGQGYNEKLFF
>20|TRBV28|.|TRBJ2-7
CASSTDTKELAGGLAPEQYF
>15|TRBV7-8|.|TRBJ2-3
CASRVRSGGTDTQYF
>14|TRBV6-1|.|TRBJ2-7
CASVQGAKSNEQYF
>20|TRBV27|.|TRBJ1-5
CASSCERDNLTMAPNQPQHF
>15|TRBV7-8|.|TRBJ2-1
CASSKQGAVRGEQFF
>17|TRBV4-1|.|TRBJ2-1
CASSQDPTSGRFNEQFF
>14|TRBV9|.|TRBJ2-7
CASSSGQSTYEQYF
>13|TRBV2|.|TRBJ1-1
CASSNRVGTEAFF
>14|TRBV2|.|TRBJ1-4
CASSRQGLNEKLFF
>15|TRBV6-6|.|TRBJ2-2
CASSYLRTTNGELFF
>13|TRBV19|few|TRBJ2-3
CASRSAATDTQYF
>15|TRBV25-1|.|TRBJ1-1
CASSEAGAGSTEAFF
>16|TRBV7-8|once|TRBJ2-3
CASSFVTSGSGDTQYF
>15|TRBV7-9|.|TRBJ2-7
CASSLGPNTGSEQYF
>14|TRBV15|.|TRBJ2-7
CATSRDAAVHEQYF
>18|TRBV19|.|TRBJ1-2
CARGAEPGQKCRAYGYTF
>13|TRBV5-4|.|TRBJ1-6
CASSRDRNSPLHF
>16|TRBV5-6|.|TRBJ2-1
CAGSFASGIILNEQFF
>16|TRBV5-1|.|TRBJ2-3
CASSFQLAGGTDTQYF
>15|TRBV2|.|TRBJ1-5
CASSEAGGGNQPQHF